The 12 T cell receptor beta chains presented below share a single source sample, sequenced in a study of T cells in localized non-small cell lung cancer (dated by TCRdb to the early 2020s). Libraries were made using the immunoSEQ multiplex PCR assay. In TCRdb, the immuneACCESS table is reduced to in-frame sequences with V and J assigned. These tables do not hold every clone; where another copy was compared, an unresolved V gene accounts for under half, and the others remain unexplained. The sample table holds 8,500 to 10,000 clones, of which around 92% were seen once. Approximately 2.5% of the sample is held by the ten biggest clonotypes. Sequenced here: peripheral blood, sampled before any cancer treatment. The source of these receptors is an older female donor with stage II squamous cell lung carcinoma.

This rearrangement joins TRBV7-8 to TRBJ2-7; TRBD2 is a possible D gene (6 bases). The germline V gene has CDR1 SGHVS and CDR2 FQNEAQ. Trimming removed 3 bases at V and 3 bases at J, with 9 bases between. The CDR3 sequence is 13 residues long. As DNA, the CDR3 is TGTGCCAGCAGCTTTTTGGGGGGCTACGAGCAGTACGTC. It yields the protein CASSFLGGYEQYV.

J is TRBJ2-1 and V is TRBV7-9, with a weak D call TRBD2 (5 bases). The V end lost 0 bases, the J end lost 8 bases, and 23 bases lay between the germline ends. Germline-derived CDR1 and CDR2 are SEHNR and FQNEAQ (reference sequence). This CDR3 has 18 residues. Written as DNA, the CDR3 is TGTGCCAGCAGCTTAGCGGCCCTATCAGCCCCTAGCTTCGATGAGCAGTTCTTC. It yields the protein CASSLAALSAPSFDEQFF.

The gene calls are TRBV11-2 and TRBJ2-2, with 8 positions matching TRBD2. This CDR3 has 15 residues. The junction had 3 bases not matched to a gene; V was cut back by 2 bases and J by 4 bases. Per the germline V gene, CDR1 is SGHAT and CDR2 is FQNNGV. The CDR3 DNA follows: TGTGCCAGCAGCTTAATAGCGGGGAGCACCGGGGAGCTGTTTTTT. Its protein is CASSLIAGSTGELFF.

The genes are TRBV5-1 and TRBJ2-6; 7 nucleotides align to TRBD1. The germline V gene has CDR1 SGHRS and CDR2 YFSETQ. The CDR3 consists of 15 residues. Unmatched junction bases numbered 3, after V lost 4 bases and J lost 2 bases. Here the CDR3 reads CASSQDRPGANVLTF. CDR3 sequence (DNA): TGCGCCAGCAGCCAGGACAGGCCTGGGGCCAACGTCCTGACTTTC.

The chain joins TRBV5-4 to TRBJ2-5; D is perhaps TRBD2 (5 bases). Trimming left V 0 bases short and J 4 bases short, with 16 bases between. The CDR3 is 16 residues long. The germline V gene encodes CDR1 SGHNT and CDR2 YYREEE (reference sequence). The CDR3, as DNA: TGTGCCAGCAGCTTGGGGGCCCCGGGGATCACAGAGACCCAGTACTTC. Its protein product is CASSLGAPGITETQYF.

The CDR3 loop reads CASSSPDGASQDGYTF. CDR3 sequence (DNA): TGCGCCAGCAGCTCCCCGGATGGGGCTAGCCAGGATGGCTACACCTTC. The chain carries TRBV5-1 and TRBJ1-2, with a possible D match to TRBD1 (5 bases). The V end was cut by 3 bases, the J end by 6 bases, with 21 bases between. The V gene's germline CDR1 is SGHRS and CDR2 YFSETQ. The CDR3 contains 16 residues.

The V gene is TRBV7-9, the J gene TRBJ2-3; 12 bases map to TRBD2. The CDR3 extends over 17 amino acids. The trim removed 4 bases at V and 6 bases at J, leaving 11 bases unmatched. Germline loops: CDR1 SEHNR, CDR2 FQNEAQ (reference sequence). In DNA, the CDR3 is TGTGCCAGCAGCTCCTCACGACTAGCGGGGGAGGTGGATACGCAGTATTTT. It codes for CASSSSRLAGEVDTQYF.

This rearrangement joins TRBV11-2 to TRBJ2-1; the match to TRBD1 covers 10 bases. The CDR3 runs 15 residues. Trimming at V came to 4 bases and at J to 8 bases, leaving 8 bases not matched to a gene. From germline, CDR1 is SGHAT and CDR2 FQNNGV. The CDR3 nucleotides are TGTGCCAGCAGCTCGGACAGGGGGTATACTGATGAGCAGTTCTTC. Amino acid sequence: CASSSDRGYTDEQFF.

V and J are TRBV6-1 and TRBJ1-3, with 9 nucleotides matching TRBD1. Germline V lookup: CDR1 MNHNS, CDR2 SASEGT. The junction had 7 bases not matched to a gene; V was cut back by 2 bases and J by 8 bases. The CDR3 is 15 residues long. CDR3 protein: CASSELGQGRDTIYF. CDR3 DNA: TGTGCCAGCAGTGAACTGGGACAGGGCCGGGACACCATATATTTT.

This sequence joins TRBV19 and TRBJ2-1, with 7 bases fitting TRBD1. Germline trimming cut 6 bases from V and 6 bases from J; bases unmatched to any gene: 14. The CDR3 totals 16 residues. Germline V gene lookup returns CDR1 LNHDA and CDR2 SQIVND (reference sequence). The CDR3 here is CASRSRGGQASNEQFF. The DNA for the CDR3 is TGTGCCAGTAGGAGTCGAGGTGGACAGGCCTCCAATGAGCAGTTCTTC.

CDR3 nucleotide sequence: TGTGCCAGCAGCTTAGGGGCGACCGCGGAGACCCAGTACTTC. Its protein product is CASSLGATAETQYF. The chain recombines TRBV11-2 with TRBJ2-5; D ambiguous. This CDR3 is 14 amino acids long. V was pared by 1 base and J by 5 bases, with 11 bases between. Germline lookup yields CDR1 SGHAT and CDR2 FQNNGV.

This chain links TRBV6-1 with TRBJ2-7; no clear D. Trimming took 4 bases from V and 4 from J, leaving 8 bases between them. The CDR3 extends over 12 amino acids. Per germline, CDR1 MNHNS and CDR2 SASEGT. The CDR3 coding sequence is TGTGCCAGCAGTGTGTCCGGGTACGAGCAGTACTTC. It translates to CASSVSGYEQYF.